The 9 T cell receptor beta chains in this list originate from one sample, sequenced in a study of PD-L1 blockade in urothelial cancer. Sample time point: pretreatment peripheral blood. Repertoires were generated with immunoSEQ multiplex PCR, while TCRdb's copy carries only in-frame clones and drops some. The sample consists of roughly 40,000 clones, 88% of them appearing once. The sample here was PBMCs, taken around atezolizumab (anti-PD-L1) treatment. The receptors come from a donor at least 40 years old with urothelial cancer.

This sequence joins TRBV7-2 and TRBJ2-3; 11 bases are shared with TRBD2. Germline V gene data show CDR1 as SGHTA and CDR2 as FQGNSA. The CDR3 contains 16 residues. The V and J ends lost 3 bases and 3 bases, in that order; junction bases with no gene match: 5. CDR3 in DNA: TGTGCCAGCAGCTTTACTAGCGGGAGCCGGACAGATACGCAGTATTTT. Protein product: CASSFTSGSRTDTQYF. Full variable domain (outside the CDR3, taken from reference TRBV7-2 and TRBJ2-3): GAGVSQSPSNKVTEKGKDVELRCDPISGHTALYWYRQSLGQGLEFLIYFQGNSAPDKSGLPSDRFSAERTGGSVSTLTIQRTQQEDSAVYLCASSFTSGSRTDTQYFGPGTRLTVL.

The rearrangement links TRBV11-2 to TRBJ1-4, with 7 bases aligning to TRBD1. Germline V lookup: CDR1 SGHAT, CDR2 FQNNGV. The CDR3 is made up of 16 amino acids. J was trimmed by 5 bases and V by 1 base; bases with no gene match: 7. CDR3 region: CASSLGWGQPNEKLFF. Here the CDR3 DNA reads TGTGCCAGCAGCTTAGGTTGGGGACAGCCCAATGAAAAACTGTTTTTT.

The chain has TRBV7-3 and TRBJ2-3, with 7 positions matching TRBD2. The CDR3 runs 15 residues. The V gene end was trimmed by 5 bases and the J gene end by 0 bases; junction bases not matched to a gene: 5. Germline CDR1 and CDR2: SGHTA and FQGTGA. CDR3: CASSGWGGSTDTQYF. The CDR3 bases are TGTGCCAGCAGCGGATGGGGGGGGAGCACAGATACGCAGTATTTT.

This chain connects TRBV18 to TRBJ2-5; D may be TRBD1 (5 bases). The CDR3 runs to 14 residues. Germline lookup yields CDR1 KGHSH and CDR2 LQKENI. Trimming took off 2 bases at V and 5 bases at J, with 12 bases between the two ends. The DNA for the CDR3 is TGTGCCAGCTCACCAGGGGCTGCCCGGGAGACCCAGTACTTC. The encoded protein is CASSPGAARETQYF.

The V and J genes are TRBV5-4 and TRBJ2-1; 11 nucleotides line up with TRBD2. This CDR3 region has 16 residues. The germline V gene encodes CDR1 SGHNT and CDR2 YYREEE (reference sequence). Trimming took 4 bases from V and 4 from J; bases not matched to a gene: 7. CDR3 bases: TGTGCCAGCAGCCAAAGACTAGCGGGACCTTACAATGAGCAGTTCTTC. Encoded protein: CASSQRLAGPYNEQFF.

V gene TRBV28 combines with J gene TRBJ1-1; D call uncertain. The germline gives CDR1 MDHEN, CDR2 SYDVKM. The V and J ends lost 6 bases and 5 bases respectively, with 7 bases between them. The CDR3 is made up of 11 amino acids. The CDR3 DNA reads TGTGCCAGCAGCCTAGAGACTGAAGCTTTCTTT. Translated: CASSLETEAFF.

This chain joins TRBV6-5 and TRBJ2-3, with D possibly being TRBD2 (6 bases). There are 14 residues in the CDR3. The V and J ends lost 6 bases and 3 bases respectively, with 13 bases between them. Germline V gene data show CDR1 as MNHEY and CDR2 as SVGAGI. CDR3 sequence (DNA): TGTGCCAGCAGGACGGAGGGGAGGACAGATACGCAGTATTTT. Encoded protein: CASRTEGRTDTQYF.

This sequence joins TRBV4-3 and TRBJ1-2; TRBD1 matches at 8 bases. The CDR3 length is 17 residues. The junction had 11 bases not matched to a gene; V was cut back by 1 base and J by 4 bases. Germline V gives CDR1 LGHNA, CDR2 YSLEER. This CDR3 is CASSQGYGTGQLYGYTF. Written as DNA, the CDR3 is TGCGCCAGCAGCCAAGGCTACGGGACAGGCCAACTCTATGGCTACACCTTC.

This rearrangement joins TRBV4-3 to TRBJ1-4, with a possible D match to TRBD1 (6 bases). V dropped 6 bases and J dropped 6 bases, with 17 bases sitting between them. Germline V lookup: CDR1 LGHNA, CDR2 YSLEER. This CDR3 has 15 amino acids. The CDR3 region has the DNA TGCGCCAGCAGTCATACAGGGACGGATGATGAAAAACTGTTTTTT. Amino acid sequence: CASSHTGTDDEKLFF.